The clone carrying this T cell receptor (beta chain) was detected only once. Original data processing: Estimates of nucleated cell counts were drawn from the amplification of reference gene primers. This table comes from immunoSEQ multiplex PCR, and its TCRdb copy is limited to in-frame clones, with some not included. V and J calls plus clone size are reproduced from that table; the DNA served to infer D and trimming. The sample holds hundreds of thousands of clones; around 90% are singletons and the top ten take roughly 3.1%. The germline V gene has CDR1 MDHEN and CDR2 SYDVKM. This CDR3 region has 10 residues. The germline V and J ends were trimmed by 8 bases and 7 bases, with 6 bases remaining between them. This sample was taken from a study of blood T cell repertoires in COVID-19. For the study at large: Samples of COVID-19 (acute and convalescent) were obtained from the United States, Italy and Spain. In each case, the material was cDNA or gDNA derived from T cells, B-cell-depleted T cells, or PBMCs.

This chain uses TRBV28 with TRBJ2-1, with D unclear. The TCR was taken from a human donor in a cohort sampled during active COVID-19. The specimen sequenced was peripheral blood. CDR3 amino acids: CASERNEQFF. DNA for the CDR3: TGTGCCAGCGAACGGAATGAGCAGTTCTTC.